The rows below give T cell receptor beta chains drawn from one sample of a study of CD8 T cells in Susac syndrome. TCRdb processed the immunoSEQ multiplex PCR reads anew with MiXCR; each CDR3 protein has one entry. The repertoire holds about 180,000 distinct CDR3 sequences, with about 94% as singletons. The sequencing input was CD4+ T cells from PBMCs. The receptors stem from a human donor with multiple sclerosis. Both conserved end residues are part of each CDR3. The D gene is left open where the match is weak. Clone size is shown for a subset of rows, as once, few, many or a class of expanded clone.

CDR3: CSAPRQAHGTDTQYF; DNA: TGCAGTGCCCCTCGGCAGGCCCACGGAACAGATACGCAGTATTTT; size: NA; V: TRBV20-1; J: TRBJ2-3; D: NA
CDR3: CASSQTAGETYEQYF; DNA: TGTGCCAGCAGCCAGACAGCGGGGGAAACCTACGAGCAGTACTTC; size: few; V: TRBV3-1; J: TRBJ2-7; D: TRBD2
CDR3: CASSPGQRTYNEQFF; DNA: TGTGCCAGCAGCCCGGGACAACGTACCTACAATGAGCAGTTCTTC; size: NA; V: TRBV11-3; J: TRBJ2-1; D: NA
CDR3: CASSSPGERQPQHF; DNA: TGTGCCAGCAGTTCACCCGGGGAACGACAGCCCCAGCATTTT; size: few; V: TRBV27; J: TRBJ1-5; D: NA
CDR3: CSARSLTGNTYGYTF; DNA: TGCAGTGCTAGGAGCCTCACAGGAAATACCTATGGCTACACCTTC; size: NA; V: TRBV20-1; J: TRBJ1-2; D: NA
CDR3: CSVHGQGRVDEQYF; DNA: TGCAGCGTCCATGGACAGGGGAGGGTCGACGAGCAGTACTTC; size: NA; V: TRBV29-1; J: TRBJ2-7; D: TRBD1
CDR3: CASSLKLRQVSQYF; DNA: TGTGCCAGCAGTTTGAAGTTGCGGCAAGTATCCCAGTACTTC; size: NA; V: TRBV28; J: TRBJ2-5; D: NA
CDR3: CSATGGSLNTEAFF; DNA: TGCAGTGCTACCGGGGGGTCCCTGAACACTGAAGCTTTCTTT; size: NA; V: TRBV20-1; J: TRBJ1-1; D: NA
CDR3: CASSRDRLDTQYF; DNA: TGTGCCAGCAGCCGCGACCGTTTAGATACGCAGTATTTT; size: NA; V: TRBV6-5; J: TRBJ2-3; D: NA
CDR3: CSVGGLGTEAFF; DNA: TGCAGCGTTGGGGGGCTAGGGACTGAAGCTTTCTTT; size: NA; V: TRBV29-1; J: TRBJ1-1; D: NA
CDR3: CASRPDRTVGYTF; DNA: TGTGCCAGCAGACCCGACAGGACGGTCGGCTACACCTTC; size: NA; V: TRBV6-2/TRBV6-3; J: TRBJ1-2; D: NA
CDR3: CASSLRDRGEAFF; DNA: TGTGCCAGCAGCTTAAGGGACAGGGGTGAAGCTTTCTTT; size: NA; V: TRBV7-3; J: TRBJ1-1; D: TRBD1
CDR3: CASAGEDQPQHF; DNA: TGTGCCAGCGCGGGGGAGGATCAGCCCCAGCATTTT; size: NA; V: TRBV7-9; J: TRBJ1-5; D: NA
CDR3: CASSYYSDGYGYTF; DNA: TGTGCCAGCAGTTACTATTCAGACGGCTATGGCTACACCTTC; size: NA; V: TRBV6-2/TRBV6-3; J: TRBJ1-2; D: NA
CDR3: CSVWTGNYGYTF; DNA: TGCAGCGTTTGGACAGGGAACTATGGCTACACCTTC; size: NA; V: TRBV29-1; J: TRBJ1-2; D: TRBD1
CDR3: CASSVNSPLHF; DNA: TGTGCCAGCAGTGTTAATTCACCCCTCCACTTT; size: once; V: TRBV12-3/TRBV12-4; J: TRBJ1-6; D: NA
CDR3: CASSGQVQETQYF; DNA: TGTGCCAGCAGTGGGCAGGTTCAAGAGACCCAGTACTTC; size: few; V: TRBV2; J: TRBJ2-5; D: NA
CDR3: CASSPGTERYEQYF; DNA: TGTGCCAGCAGCCCAGGGACGGAGCGGTACGAGCAGTACTTC; size: NA; V: TRBV4-2; J: TRBJ2-7; D: NA
CDR3: CASQTSGVETQYF; DNA: TGTGCCAGCCAGACTAGCGGGGTGGAGACCCAGTACTTC; size: NA; V: TRBV12-3/TRBV12-4; J: TRBJ2-5; D: TRBD2
CDR3: CASGLTRQGSYNEQFF; DNA: TGTGCTAGTGGTTTAACCCGACAGGGATCTTACAATGAGCAGTTCTTC; size: NA; V: TRBV12-5; J: TRBJ2-1; D: TRBD1
CDR3: CSVPPGSGPSSYNEQFF; DNA: TGCAGTGTCCCCCCGGGCAGCGGGCCGAGCTCCTACAATGAGCAGTTCTTC; size: once; V: TRBV20-1; J: TRBJ2-1; D: NA
CDR3: CSARRTANSPLHF; DNA: TGCAGTGCTAGGAGGACAGCAAATTCACCCCTCCACTTT; size: NA; V: TRBV20-1; J: TRBJ1-6; D: NA
CDR3: CASSLGQGNTEAFF; DNA: TGTGCCAGCTCACTCGGACAGGGGAACACTGAAGCTTTCTTT; size: many; V: TRBV18; J: TRBJ1-1; D: TRBD1
CDR3: CASSSPQIAKNIQYF; DNA: TGTGCCAGCAGTTCCCCACAAATAGCCAAAAACATTCAGTACTTC; size: NA; V: TRBV28; J: TRBJ2-4; D: NA
CDR3: CAWRDRANTEAFF; DNA: TGTGCCTGGAGGGACAGGGCAAACACTGAAGCTTTCTTT; size: NA; V: TRBV30; J: TRBJ1-1; D: TRBD1
CDR3: CASSYSAGVGDTQYF; DNA: TGTGCCAGCAGTTACTCCGCCGGGGTGGGAGATACGCAGTATTTT; size: NA; V: TRBV6-6; J: TRBJ2-3; D: NA
CDR3: CASSLGTGGNSPLHF; DNA: TGTGCCAGCAGTTTAGGGACAGGGGGTAATTCACCCCTCCACTTT; size: few; V: TRBV28; J: TRBJ1-6; D: TRBD1
CDR3: CATRVGQVYGYTF; DNA: TGTGCCACCCGTGTAGGACAGGTCTATGGCTACACCTTC; size: NA; V: TRBV6-6; J: TRBJ1-2; D: TRBD1
CDR3: CASNQAGLRPNSPLHF; DNA: TGTGCCAGCAACCAGGCGGGTCTCCGCCCCAATTCACCCCTCCACTTT; size: NA; V: TRBV3-1; J: TRBJ1-6; D: NA
CDR3: CASSRLGGYTF; DNA: TGTGCCAGCAGCCGGCTTGGTGGCTACACCTTC; size: few; V: TRBV12-3/TRBV12-4; J: TRBJ1-2; D: NA
CDR3: CAWSRGTALYEQYF; DNA: TGTGCCTGGAGTCGCGGGACAGCCCTCTACGAGCAGTACTTC; size: once; V: TRBV30; J: TRBJ2-7; D: NA
CDR3: CASSLGIGTGDFGELFF; DNA: TGTGCCAGCAGCTTAGGGATCGGGACAGGGGATTTTGGGGAGCTGTTTTTT; size: NA; V: TRBV7-6; J: TRBJ2-2; D: TRBD1